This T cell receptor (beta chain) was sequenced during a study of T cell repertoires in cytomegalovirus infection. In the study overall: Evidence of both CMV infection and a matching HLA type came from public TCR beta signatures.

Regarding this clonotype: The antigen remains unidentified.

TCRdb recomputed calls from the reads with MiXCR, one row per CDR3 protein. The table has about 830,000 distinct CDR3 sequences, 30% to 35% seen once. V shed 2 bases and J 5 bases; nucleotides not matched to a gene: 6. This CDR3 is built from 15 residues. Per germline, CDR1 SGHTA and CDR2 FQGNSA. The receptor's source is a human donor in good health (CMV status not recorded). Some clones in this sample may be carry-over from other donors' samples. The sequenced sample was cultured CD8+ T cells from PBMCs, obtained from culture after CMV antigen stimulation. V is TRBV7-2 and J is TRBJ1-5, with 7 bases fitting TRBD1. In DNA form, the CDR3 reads TGTGCCAGCAGCTTAAGGGGGCGCGGGGATCAGCCCCAGCATTTT. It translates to CASSLRGRGDQPQHF.